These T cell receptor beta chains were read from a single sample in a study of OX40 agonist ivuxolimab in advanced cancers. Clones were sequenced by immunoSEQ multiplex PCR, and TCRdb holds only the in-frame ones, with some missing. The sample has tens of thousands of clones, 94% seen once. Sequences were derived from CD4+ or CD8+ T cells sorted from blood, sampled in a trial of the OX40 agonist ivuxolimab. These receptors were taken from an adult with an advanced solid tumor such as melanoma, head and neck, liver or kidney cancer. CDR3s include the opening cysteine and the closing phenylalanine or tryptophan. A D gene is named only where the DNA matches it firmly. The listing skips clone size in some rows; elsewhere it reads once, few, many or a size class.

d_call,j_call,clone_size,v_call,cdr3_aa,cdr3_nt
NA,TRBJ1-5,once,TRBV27,CASSSLPHNSNQPQHF,TGTGCCAGCAGTTCCCTTCCCCATAATAGCAATCAGCCCCAGCATTTT
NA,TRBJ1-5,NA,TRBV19,CASREVGGRQPQHF,TGTGCCAGCCGGGAAGTAGGGGGACGACAGCCCCAGCATTTT
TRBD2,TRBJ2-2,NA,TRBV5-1,CASSFGRGSTGELFF,TGCGCCAGCAGCTTCGGGCGGGGGTCCACCGGGGAGCTGTTTTTT
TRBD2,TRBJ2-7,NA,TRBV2,CASIRAGSSYEQYF,TGTGCCAGCATTCGAGCGGGAAGTTCCTACGAGCAGTACTTC
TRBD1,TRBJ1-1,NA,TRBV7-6,CASSRGQSEAFF,TGTGCCAGCAGCCGGGGACAGAGTGAAGCTTTCTTT
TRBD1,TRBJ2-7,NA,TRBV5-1,CASSFPQGQGLHEQYF,TGCGCCAGCAGTTTCCCTCAGGGACAGGGCCTCCACGAGCAGTACTTC
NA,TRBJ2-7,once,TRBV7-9,CASSPTLDRLYEQYF,TGTGCCAGCAGCCCGACCCTGGACCGCCTCTACGAGCAGTACTTC
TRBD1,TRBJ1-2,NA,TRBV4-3,CASSPANGQGYGYTF,TGCGCCAGCAGCCCCGCTAATGGACAGGGCTATGGCTACACCTTC
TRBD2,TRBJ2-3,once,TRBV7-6,CASSPYERGVTDTQYF,TGTGCCAGCAGTCCCTATGAGCGGGGCGTCACAGATACGCAGTATTTT
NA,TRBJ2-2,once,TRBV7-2,CASTIDGSGAGELFF,TGTGCCAGCACCATCGACGGGTCCGGAGCCGGGGAGCTGTTTTTT
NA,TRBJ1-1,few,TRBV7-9,CASSFGGNTEAFF,TGTGCCAGCAGCTTTGGGGGGAACACTGAAGCTTTCTTT
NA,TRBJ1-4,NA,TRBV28,CASSFPRTAEKLFF,TGTGCCAGCAGCTTCCCCCGGACAGCCGAAAAACTGTTTTTT
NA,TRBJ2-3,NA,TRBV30,CAWSVLADTQYF,TGTGCCTGGAGTGTACTCGCAGATACGCAGTATTTT
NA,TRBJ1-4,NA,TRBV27,CASSQDSLGEKLFF,TGTGCCAGCAGTCAGGACAGCCTTGGTGAAAAACTGTTTTTT
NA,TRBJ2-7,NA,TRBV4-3,CASSQDLGSSYEQYF,TGCGCCAGCAGCCAAGATCTGGGCTCTTCCTACGAGCAGTACTTC
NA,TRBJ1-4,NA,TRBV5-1,CASSLASGGVWEKLFF,TGCGCCAGCAGCTTGGCCAGCGGAGGGGTTTGGGAAAAACTGTTTTTT
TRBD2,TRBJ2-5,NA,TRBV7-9,CASSHRAGGLLQETQYF,TGTGCCAGCAGCCATAGAGCGGGGGGCCTGTTACAAGAGACCCAGTACTTC
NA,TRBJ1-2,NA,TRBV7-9,CASSFPGRTANYGYTF,TGTGCCAGCAGCTTTCCGGGACGCACTGCTAACTATGGCTACACCTTC
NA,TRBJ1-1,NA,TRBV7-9,CASSLAWGGTEAFF,TGTGCCAGCAGCTTAGCGTGGGGGGGAACTGAAGCTTTCTTT
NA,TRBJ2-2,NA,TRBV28,CASSLPRRSTGELFF,TGTGCCAGCAGCCTACCCCGGAGATCAACCGGGGAGCTGTTTTTT
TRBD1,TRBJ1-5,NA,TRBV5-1,CASSPDRGDNQPQHF,TGCGCCAGCAGCCCAGACAGGGGCGACAATCAGCCCCAGCATTTT
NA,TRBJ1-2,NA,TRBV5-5,CASSFTGPDYGYTF,TGTGCCAGCAGCTTTACAGGGCCCGACTATGGCTACACCTTC
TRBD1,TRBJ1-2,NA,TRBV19,CASRKPGQEIYGYTF,TGTGCCAGTAGAAAACCGGGACAGGAAATCTATGGCTACACCTTC
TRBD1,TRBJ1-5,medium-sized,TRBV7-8,CASSLGTGPGQPQHF,TGTGCCAGCAGCTTGGGGACAGGGCCGGGTCAGCCCCAGCATTTT
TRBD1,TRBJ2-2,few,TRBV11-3,CASSGRTGGNHPNTGELFF,TGTGCCAGCAGCGGTCGGACAGGGGGTAACCATCCGAACACCGGGGAGCTGTTTTTT
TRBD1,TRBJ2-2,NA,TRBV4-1,CASSYQGAGGELFF,TGCGCCAGCAGTTACCAGGGGGCTGGCGGGGAGCTGTTTTTT